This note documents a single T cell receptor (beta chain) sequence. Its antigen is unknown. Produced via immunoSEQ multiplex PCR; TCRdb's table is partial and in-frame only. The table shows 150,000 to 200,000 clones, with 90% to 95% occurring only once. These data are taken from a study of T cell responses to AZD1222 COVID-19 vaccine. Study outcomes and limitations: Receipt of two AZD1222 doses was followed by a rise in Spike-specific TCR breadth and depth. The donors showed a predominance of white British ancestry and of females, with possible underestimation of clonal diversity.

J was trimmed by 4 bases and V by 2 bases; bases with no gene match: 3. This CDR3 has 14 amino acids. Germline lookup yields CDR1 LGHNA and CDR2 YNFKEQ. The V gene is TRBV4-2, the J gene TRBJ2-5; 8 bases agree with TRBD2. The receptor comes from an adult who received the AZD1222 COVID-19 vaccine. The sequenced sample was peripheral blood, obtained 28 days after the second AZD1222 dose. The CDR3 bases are TGTGCCAGCAGCCAATTCGGGGGGGGAGAGACCCAGTACTTC. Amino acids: CASSQFGGGETQYF.